What follows are 9 T cell receptor beta chains derived from one specimen sequenced in a study of OX40 agonist ivuxolimab in advanced cancers. Data came from immunoSEQ multiplex PCR; TCRdb stores just in-frame clones and leaves some out. Of under 20,000 clones in the sample, roughly 78% are singletons; the top ten hold 25% to 35%. The sample in question was CD4+ or CD8+ T cells sorted from blood, obtained in a trial of the OX40 agonist ivuxolimab. The receptors were gathered from an adult with an advanced solid tumor such as melanoma, head and neck, liver or kidney cancer.

The chain links TRBV4-1 to TRBJ1-2; TRBD1 matches 7 bases. V was clipped by 4 bases and J by 7 bases; unmatched bases: 3. CDR3 length equals 12 residues. Germline-derived CDR1 and CDR2 are MGHRA and YSYEKL. Here the CDR3 reads CASSPTGVGYTF. CDR3 bases: TGCGCCAGCAGCCCTACAGGGGTTGGCTACACCTTC.

This clone was detected only a few times. The rearrangement joins TRBV14 to TRBJ1-2; D remains ambiguous. Germline loops: CDR1 SGHDN, CDR2 FVKESK. V was clipped by 4 bases and J by 4 bases, with 16 bases between them. This CDR3 has 15 amino acids. CDR3 in amino acids: CASSLGGRTLYGYTF. In DNA, the CDR3 is TGTGCCAGCAGCCTGGGCGGCCGAACGCTCTATGGCTACACCTTC.

V is TRBV6-4 and J is TRBJ2-2; D is unresolved. Germline loops: CDR1 MRHNA, CDR2 SNTAGT. The CDR3 has 12 amino acids. Trimming removed 3 bases at V and 6 bases at J, with 5 bases between. The CDR3 nucleotides read TGTGCCAGCAGTGAGGGCCCCGGGGAGCTGTTTTTT. It codes for CASSEGPGELFF.

This clone was recorded once. The chain joins TRBV4-3 to TRBJ1-1, with D uncertain. From germline, CDR1 is LGHNA and CDR2 YSLEER. The CDR3 runs to 14 residues. V lost 2 bases, J lost 5 bases, and 12 bases lay in between. The DNA of the CDR3 is TGCGCCAGCAGCCAATCGACATGGGTAACTGAAGCTTTCTTT. Its translation: CASSQSTWVTEAFF.

The chain uses TRBV7-6 and TRBJ2-7, with TRBD1 matching over 10 bases. V gave up 4 bases and J gave up 5 bases; unmatched junction bases: 14. The germline V gene encodes CDR1 SGHVS and CDR2 FNYEAQ. The CDR3 has 17 residues. CDR3 sequence (DNA): TGTGCCAGCAGCTCGACCGGGACAGGGGCAGGGATCCACGAGCAGTACTTC. Protein product: CASSSTGTGAGIHEQYF.

The rearrangement joins TRBV11-2 to TRBJ1-2; D not certain. The CDR3 runs 14 residues. The V gene's germline CDR1 is SGHAT and CDR2 FQNNGV. Trimming took 5 bases from V and 7 from J, leaving 17 bases between them. The CDR3 is CASSPPGSQRGYTF. In nucleotides, the CDR3 is TGTGCCAGCAGCCCTCCCGGGTCCCAGCGTGGCTACACCTTC.

The genes are TRBV30 and TRBJ2-1; perhaps TRBD2 as D (7 bases). CDR3 size: 15 residues. V was cut by 7 bases and J by 0 bases, with 16 bases left in between. Germline CDR1 reads GTSNPN; CDR2 reads SVGIG (reference sequence). CDR3 loop: CASLRAGASYNEQFF. CDR3 bases: TGTGCCTCCTTGCGGGCGGGGGCCTCCTACAATGAGCAGTTCTTC.

The chain combines TRBV5-5 with TRBJ1-2; tentatively, D is TRBD1 (5 bases). CDR3 length: 13 residues. Trimming removed 0 bases at V and 3 bases at J, with 6 bases between. Germline V gives CDR1 SGHKS, CDR2 YYEKEE (reference sequence). DNA of the CDR3: TGTGCCAGCAGCTTGGGCAGGGACTATGGCTACACCTTC. The encoded protein is CASSLGRDYGYTF. Looking up the rest from reference TRBV5-5 and TRBJ1-2 gives the full variable domain: DAGVTQSPTHLIKTRGQQVTLRCSPISGHKSVSWYQQVLGQGPQFIFQYYEKEERGRGNFPDRFSARQFPNYSSELNVNALLLGDSALYLCASSLGRDYGYTFGSGTRLTVV.

The chain has TRBV19 and TRBJ1-2, with D perhaps TRBD1 (6 bases). The germline V gene has CDR1 LNHDA and CDR2 SQIVND (reference sequence). This CDR3 region has 14 residues. Trimming took off 3 bases at V and 5 bases at J, with 13 bases between the two ends. The CDR3 protein is CASSMTGPVYGYTF. Here the CDR3 DNA reads TGTGCCAGTAGTATGACAGGCCCGGTTTATGGCTACACCTTC.